This entry lists 8 T cell receptor beta chains sequenced from one sample in a study of blood T cell repertoires in COVID-19. Some clones are missing from TCRdb's copy, which holds only in-frame ones; the method was immunoSEQ multiplex PCR. In the table there are fewer than 40,000 clones, about 89% of which are singletons. The material sequenced was peripheral blood. These receptor sequences come from a human donor in a cohort sampled during active COVID-19.

The rearrangement uses TRBV5-1 and TRBJ2-3; 7 bases fit TRBD2. V gave up 6 bases and J gave up 4 bases; unmatched junction bases: 11. The CDR3 covers 15 residues. Germline V gene data show CDR1 as SGHRS and CDR2 as YFSETQ. The DNA of the CDR3 is TGCGCCAGCACGCGAGGGAGTGGGGGGGCAGATACGCAGTATTTT. It yields the protein CASTRGSGGADTQYF.

The rearrangement uses TRBV6-5 and TRBJ2-7; possible D gene TRBD2, 5 bases. In germline, CDR1 is MNHEY, CDR2 SVGAGI. The V end lost 10 bases, the J end lost 0 bases, and 16 bases lay between the germline ends. This CDR3 has 14 amino acids. The chain's CDR3 is CATVRTASSYEQYF. The CDR3 DNA is TGTGCCACCGTCAGGACTGCCAGCTCCTACGAGCAGTACTTC.

The rearrangement joins TRBV7-9 to TRBJ1-5; TRBD1 agrees at 9 bases. This CDR3 is built from 17 residues. CDR1 is SEHNR, CDR2 FQNEAQ, per germline (reference sequence). V lost 1 base, J lost 2 bases, and 6 bases stayed unmatched. Here the CDR3 reads CASSLDTTGGGNQPQHF. The CDR3 bases are TGTGCCAGCAGCTTAGATACGACAGGGGGGGGCAATCAGCCCCAGCATTTT.

This sequence joins TRBV2 and TRBJ2-2; no clear D gene. Trimming stripped 4 bases from V and 4 bases from J, with 13 bases between. The CDR3 has 15 residues. The germline gives CDR1 SNHLY, CDR2 FYNNEI. CDR3 protein: CASSAVYTSTGELFF. CDR3 DNA sequence: TGTGCCAGCAGTGCCGTTTACACCTCCACCGGGGAGCTGTTTTTT. The variable domain in full, with the rest retrieved from reference TRBV2 and TRBJ2-2, is EPEVTQTPSHQVTQMGQEVILRCVPISNHLYFYWYRQILGQKVEFLVSFYNNEISEKSEIFDDQFSVERPDGSNFTLKIRSTKLEDSAMYFCASSAVYTSTGELFFGEGSRLTVL.

J is TRBJ1-2 and V is TRBV2, with 7 nucleotides matching TRBD1. J lost 5 bases, V lost 0 bases, and 9 bases had no gene match. Germline CDR1 is SNHLY and CDR2 is FYNNEI. The CDR3 has 16 residues. The CDR3 loop reads CASSEAEAGGNYGYTF. The CDR3 region has the DNA TGTGCCAGCAGTGAAGCGGAGGCAGGGGGGAATTATGGCTACACCTTC.

This chain joins TRBV11-2 and TRBJ2-7, with D possibly matching TRBD2 (6 bases). This CDR3 has 12 residues. V was cut by 3 bases and J by 4 bases, with 7 bases left in between. Germline CDR1 is SGHAT and CDR2 is FQNNGV. The CDR3 nucleotides are TGTGCCAGCAGCTTGGAGGGGTACGAGCAGTACTTC. This codes for CASSLEGYEQYF.

The chain carries TRBV5-1 and TRBJ2-2, with D possibly matching TRBD1 (6 bases). CDR3 length: 16 residues. CDR1 SGHRS and CDR2 YFSETQ come from the germline V gene. Trimming stripped 2 bases from V and 0 bases from J, with 11 bases between. The CDR3 region has the DNA TGCGCCAGCAGCTTTCTGAGGACAGCGAACACCGGGGAGCTGTTTTTT. It specifies CASSFLRTANTGELFF.

The gene calls are TRBV30 and TRBJ1-2; TRBD1 matches 9 bases. This CDR3 is 13 amino acids long. V was pared by 8 bases and J by 5 bases, with 9 bases of the junction left unmatched. Germline V gives CDR1 GTSNPN, CDR2 SVGIG (reference sequence). This CDR3 is CAAWDRERYGYTF. The CDR3 DNA follows: TGTGCCGCCTGGGACAGGGAACGATATGGCTACACCTTC. The complete variable domain, with remaining parts taken from reference TRBV30 and TRBJ1-2, reads SQTIHQWPATLVQPVGSPLSLECTVEGTSNPNLYWYRQAAGRGLQLLFYSVGIGQISSEVPQNLSASRPQDRQFILSSKKLLLSDSGFYLCAAWDRERYGYTFGSGTRLTVV.